A selection of T cell receptor beta chains follows, all from one sample in a study of T cell responses to AZD1222 COVID-19 vaccine. Clones were read by immunoSEQ multiplex PCR, and TCRdb kept only the in-frame ones, dropping some. The sample lists 150,000 to 200,000 clones, roughly 90% occurring once. The input for sequencing was peripheral blood, taken 28 days after the second AZD1222 dose. The receptors shown here come from an adult who received the AZD1222 COVID-19 vaccine. Both conserved end residues are part of each CDR3. The D gene is left open where the match is weak. The size entry is marked missing in some rows and otherwise reads once, few, many or a size class.

abundance	d_gene	j_gene	v_gene	CDR3nt	CDR3aa
.	TRBD1	TRBJ1-4	TRBV15	TGTGCCACCAGCAGAGGGTACTTTACGGGACAGATTAATGAAAAACTGTTTTTT	CATSRGYFTGQINEKLFF
.	.	TRBJ1-2	TRBV30	TGTGCTCTCCCGGGAGTCTATGGCTACACCTTC	CALPGVYGYTF
.	.	TRBJ1-5	TRBV3-1/TRBV3-2	TGTGCCAGCAGCCAAGGGTTAAGTGAGAGGAATCAGCCCCAGCATTTT	CASSQGLSERNQPQHF
.	TRBD1	TRBJ1-1	TRBV11-3	TGTGCCAGCAGCTTGGGGACAGACACTGAAGCTTTCTTT	CASSLGTDTEAFF
.	TRBD1	TRBJ1-2	TRBV6-5	TGTGCCAGCAGTTTCTCCAGGGGGAACGGCTACACCTTC	CASSFSRGNGYTF
.	TRBD1	TRBJ1-1	TRBV6-5	TGTGCCAGCAGAAATTTGGGACAGGTCGTTTTCTTT	CASRNLGQVVFF
.	.	TRBJ1-3	TRBV30	TGTGCCTGGAGTTTCAGGGGAAACACCATATATTTT	CAWSFRGNTIYF
.	TRBD1	TRBJ1-1	TRBV5-1	TGCGCCAGCAGCTCACAGGGGGGATACACTGAAGCTTTCTTT	CASSSQGGYTEAFF
.	.	TRBJ1-3	TRBV9	TGTGCCAGCAGCGTAGACCCTAAGGGAGCCCAGGGACCACCGGGAGGAAACACCATATATTTT	CASSVDPKGAQGPPGGNTIYF
once	.	TRBJ2-5	TRBV30	TGTGCCTGGAGTGTACGACAGGCGATGAGGGAGACCCAGTACTTC	CAWSVRQAMRETQYF
.	TRBD1	TRBJ1-3	TRBV6-6	TGTGCCAGCAGTCGACAGGGGGTTACTGGAAACACCATATATTTT	CASSRQGVTGNTIYF
.	TRBD1	TRBJ2-7	TRBV10-2	TGCGCCAGCAGTGAGGCCTGGGACAGCCGATACTTC	CASSEAWDSRYF
.	.	TRBJ1-5	TRBV7-7	TGTGCTAGCCTCCCGGACAGCCATAGCAATCAGCCCCAGCATTTT	CASLPDSHSNQPQHF
few	.	TRBJ1-2	TRBV7-9	TGTGCCAGCAGCCCATCCGGGGATTGGAGCTATGGCTACACCTTC	CASSPSGDWSYGYTF
.	.	TRBJ1-2	TRBV6-5	TGTGCCAGCAGTTACTCGGGGTATGGCTACACCTTC	CASSYSGYGYTF
.	.	TRBJ1-1	TRBV30	TGTGCCTGGCACCTGGGCGGGGACACTGAAGCTTTCTTT	CAWHLGGDTEAFF
.	.	TRBJ1-6	TRBV7-9	TGTGCCAGCAGCTTAGGGCAGGGGATTCTCCCTTCACCCCTCCACTTT	CASSLGQGILPSPLHF
once	TRBD1	TRBJ1-1	TRBV6-5	TGTGCCAGCAGTCCCCGGACAGGCGGGAACACTGAAGCTTTCTTT	CASSPRTGGNTEAFF
.	.	TRBJ1-3	TRBV6-1	TGTGCCAGCAGTGAAGAGGCGGGGGCGAGGGGAAACACCATATATTTT	CASSEEAGARGNTIYF
.	TRBD1	TRBJ2-2	TRBV5-1	TGCGCCAGCAGCTCCGCCGGACAGGCCGGGGAGCTGTTTTTT	CASSSAGQAGELFF
once	.	TRBJ2-1	TRBV19	TGTGCCAGTAGTGTCTCGGGGGACTACAATGAGCAGTTCTTC	CASSVSGDYNEQFF
.	.	TRBJ1-1	TRBV16	TGTGCCAGCAGCCCGAATCTGGGGGGCACTGAAGCTTTCTTT	CASSPNLGGTEAFF
.	.	TRBJ2-5	TRBV21-1	TGTGCCAGCAAAATGGGAGGGGGGCTTCCACAAGAGACCCAGTACTTC	CASKMGGGLPQETQYF
.	.	TRBJ1-3	TRBV2	TGTGCCAGCAGTTTGACAGCCTTCTCTGGAAACACCATATATTTT	CASSLTAFSGNTIYF
.	.	TRBJ1-5	TRBV27	TGTGCCAGCAGTTTACACAGAAACCGAAGGGATCAGCCCCAGCATTTT	CASSLHRNRRDQPQHF
.	TRBD1	TRBJ2-7	TRBV9	TGTGCCAGCAGCCCGTTGGGACAGGGGTCCTACGAGCAGTACTTC	CASSPLGQGSYEQYF
.	.	TRBJ1-4	TRBV5-1	TGCGCCAGCAGCGCCGATCGGGAAAAACTGTTTTTT	CASSADREKLFF
.	.	TRBJ1-2	TRBV5-1	TGCGCCAGCAGCTTGGTGGCGCCGGTAGGGAACTATGGCTACACCTTC	CASSLVAPVGNYGYTF
.	.	TRBJ1-3	TRBV7-9	TGTGCCAGCAGCTTAGGTGTACGCTCTGGAAACACCATATATTTT	CASSLGVRSGNTIYF
.	.	TRBJ1-2	TRBV9	TGTGCCAGCAGCGGAGTCGGGGCTTTATATGGCTACACCTTC	CASSGVGALYGYTF
.	.	TRBJ2-1	TRBV7-8	TGTGCCAGCAGCTTAGCTCGACAGCGACCGTCCGACAATGAGCAGTTCTTC	CASSLARQRPSDNEQFF
.	.	TRBJ1-5	TRBV12-5	TGTGCTAGTGCACAGGCCGATAATCAGCCCCAGCATTTT	CASAQADNQPQHF
.	.	TRBJ1-5	TRBV3-1/TRBV3-2	TGTGCCAGCAGCCAACGACAGGTGGGGCAGCCCCAGCATTTT	CASSQRQVGQPQHF
.	TRBD1	TRBJ1-2	TRBV7-3	TGTGCCAGCAGCTTAAATCTAGGACAGGCGGGGTCCTATGGCTACACCTTC	CASSLNLGQAGSYGYTF
.	.	TRBJ1-3	TRBV6-5	TGTGCCAGCAGTTACTCGTCCAGCCTGGTTGGAAACACCATATATTTT	CASSYSSSLVGNTIYF
.	.	TRBJ1-2	TRBV6-5	TGTGCCAGCAGTTACTCGTCAGCTTCTAACTATGGCTACACCTTC	CASSYSSASNYGYTF
.	.	TRBJ2-2	TRBV27	TGTGCCAGCAGCTTGAACCCGGCCATTGGGCTGTTTTTT	CASSLNPAIGLFF
.	.	TRBJ1-2	TRBV7-9	TGTGCCAGCAGCCTATCTAACGACCGTGGGGGCTACACCTTC	CASSLSNDRGGYTF
.	.	TRBJ2-5	TRBV9	TGTGCCAGCAGCGACCGCCAGTGGCAGAAGCCCCAGTACTTC	CASSDRQWQKPQYF
.	.	TRBJ1-2	TRBV19	TGTGCCAGTAGCCGGACGGGGCGGGGGGTCTCGTTGGGAGGCTACACCTTC	CASSRTGRGVSLGGYTF
.	.	TRBJ1-1	TRBV7-9	TGTGCCAGCAGTCAAAACACGTTTGAAGCTTTCTTT	CASSQNTFEAFF
.	TRBD1	TRBJ1-1	TRBV5-4	TGTGCCAGCAGCAAACCAGGGGGCTTAAACACTGAAGCTTTCTTT	CASSKPGGLNTEAFF
.	.	TRBJ1-1	TRBV10-3	TGTGCCATCAGTGAGTCTTACGGGACAAAGAACACTGAAGCTTTCTTT	CAISESYGTKNTEAFF
.	TRBD1	TRBJ2-2	TRBV6-5	TGTGCCAGCAGTTACTATGGGACAGCTTTTTTCGGGGAGCTGTTTTTT	CASSYYGTAFFGELFF
.	.	TRBJ1-2	TRBV6-5	TGTGCCAGCAGTTATTCGCAGGCCCCCTATGGCTACACCTTC	CASSYSQAPYGYTF